These 32 T cell receptor beta chains originate from one sample sequenced in a study of cytomegalovirus exposure and HLA in healthy donors. Primers: 60 Vbeta forward and 13 Jbeta reverse. Profiled with immunoSEQ multiplex PCR; TCRdb holds only in-frame clones, not every one. This sample has about 120,000 clones; about 76% occur once, and the top ten carry around 2.3%. What was sequenced was PBMCs. These receptors were obtained from a woman in her thirties or forties in good health and CMV-seronegative.

The rearrangement links TRBV5-4 to TRBJ1-1; D unresolved. Trimming pared 2 bases from V and 1 base from J, leaving 6 bases between. The V gene's germline CDR1 is SGHNT and CDR2 YYREEE (reference sequence). The CDR3 extends over 13 amino acids. CDR3 in DNA: TGTGCCAGCAGCTTACAGACGAACACTGAAGCTTTCTTT. Translated: CASSLQTNTEAFF. Drawing the rest from reference TRBV5-4 and TRBJ1-1, the complete variable domain is ETGVTQSPTHLIKTRGQQVTLRCSSQSGHNTVSWYQQALGQGPQFIFQYYREEENGRGNFPPRFSGLQFPNYSSELNVNALELDDSALYLCASSLQTNTEAFFGQGTRLTVV.

This sequence joins TRBV6-6 and TRBJ2-1; no firm D call. Germline V gene lookup returns CDR1 MNHNY and CDR2 SVGAGI (reference sequence). Trimming pared 0 bases from V and 8 bases from J, leaving 11 bases between. This CDR3 region has 14 residues. This CDR3 is CASSYSRADYEQFF. As DNA, the CDR3 is TGTGCCAGCAGTTACTCGAGAGCCGACTATGAGCAGTTCTTC.

The chain combines TRBV18 with TRBJ1-1; maybe TRBD1 (6 bases). This CDR3 contains 15 residues. Germline-derived CDR1 and CDR2 are KGHSH and LQKENI. Trimming took off 2 bases at V and 5 bases at J, with 15 bases between the two ends. The DNA of the CDR3 is TGTGCCAGCTCACCAGTTCTGGCCAGGGGAACTGAAGCTTTCTTT. Translating gives CASSPVLARGTEAFF.

V and J are TRBV6-7 and TRBJ2-7, with D perhaps matching TRBD2 (5 bases). TRBV6-7 qualifies as an ORF whose function is uncertain. CDR3 length: 18 amino acids. V gave up 2 bases and J gave up 2 bases, with 22 bases separating them. CDR3 residues: CASSYGTREGPRTYEQYF. Written as DNA, the CDR3 is TGTGCCAGCAGTTACGGCACGAGAGAGGGCCCACGTACCTACGAGCAGTACTTC.

V gene TRBV5-6 combines with J gene TRBJ1-5; no clear D gene. Trimming removed 4 bases at V and 2 bases at J, with 13 bases between. Germline lookup yields CDR1 SGHDT and CDR2 YYEEEE. The CDR3 extends over 15 amino acids. This chain's CDR3 is CASSKREVGNQPQHF. The CDR3 DNA reads as TGTGCCAGCAGCAAGCGGGAAGTTGGCAATCAGCCCCAGCATTTT.

This chain joins TRBV5-6 and TRBJ1-1, with 9 bases identical to TRBD1. V gave up 4 bases and J gave up 1 base; unmatched junction bases: 5. The germline V gene has CDR1 SGHDT and CDR2 YYEEEE. The CDR3 covers 15 residues. For the CDR3, the DNA is TGTGCCAGCAGCCGAACAGGGGGCTCGAACACTGAAGCTTTCTTT. Translation gives CASSRTGGSNTEAFF.

The genes are TRBV29-1 and TRBJ1-2; D ambiguous. V lost 5 bases and J 3 bases, leaving 16 bases between the germline ends. CDR3 length equals 14 residues. Germline values: CDR1 SQVTM, CDR2 ANQGSEA. The CDR3 region is CSVQQQQTDYGYTF. The CDR3 coding sequence is TGCAGCGTTCAACAACAGCAAACAGACTATGGCTACACCTTC.

The table lists this clone with a count of one. The chain joins TRBV28 to TRBJ1-1; 10 bases match TRBD1. Germline CDR1 and CDR2: MDHEN and SYDVKM. Unmatched junction bases numbered 4, after V lost 7 bases and J lost 5 bases. This CDR3 is built from 13 residues. CDR3 amino acids: CASNPDRGTEAFF. Here the CDR3 DNA reads TGTGCCAGCAACCCGGACAGGGGGACTGAAGCTTTCTTT.

The rearrangement uses TRBV29-1 and TRBJ1-1; maybe TRBD1 (5 bases). Deletions cut 4 bases from V and 3 bases from J, with 15 bases between. Germline values: CDR1 SQVTM, CDR2 ANQGSEA. The CDR3 has 14 residues. The CDR3 protein is CSVGRPGRHTEAFF. In DNA form, the CDR3 reads TGCAGCGTTGGTCGGCCAGGGAGGCACACTGAAGCTTTCTTT.

This chain connects TRBV5-1 to TRBJ2-1; a possible D gene is TRBD1 (5 bases). Germline V lookup: CDR1 SGHRS, CDR2 YFSETQ. Deletions cut 1 base from V and 4 bases from J, with 12 bases between. The CDR3 runs 15 residues. CDR3 sequence: CASSLTGDTYNEQFF. The CDR3 region has the DNA TGCGCCAGCAGCTTGACAGGAGATACTTACAATGAGCAGTTCTTC.

This rearrangement joins TRBV6-6 to TRBJ2-7; 8 bases match TRBD1. The CDR3 covers 16 residues. The junction had 6 bases not matched to a gene; V was cut back by 0 bases and J by 2 bases. In germline, CDR1 is MNHNY, CDR2 SVGAGI (reference sequence). This chain's CDR3 is CASSYSPTGGAYEQYF. The CDR3 DNA reads as TGTGCCAGCAGTTACTCCCCCACAGGGGGAGCCTACGAGCAGTACTTC.

This clone was seen just once. V gene TRBV6-1 combines with J gene TRBJ1-2; D is undetermined. The length of the CDR3 is 19 residues. Germline CDR1 MNHNS, CDR2 SASEGT. Trimming stripped 4 bases from V and 3 bases from J, with 27 bases between. CDR3 nucleotide sequence: TGTGCCAGCAGTGCAAACTTTGGGAGGCAAGGAGGTATAGACTATGGCTACACCTTC. It encodes CASSANFGRQGGIDYGYTF.

There are a few counts of this clone. This rearrangement joins TRBV4-1 to TRBJ2-3; 9 bases agree with TRBD2. Germline V gene sequence: CDR1 MGHRA, CDR2 YSYEKL. Trimming removed 9 bases from V and 0 bases from J; junction bases left unmatched: 7. There are 15 residues in the CDR3. Written as DNA, the CDR3 is TGCGCCAGGGAAGCGGGGGGTACTAGCACAGATACGCAGTATTTT. Protein sequence: CAREAGGTSTDTQYF.

This chain joins TRBV5-1 and TRBJ2-1; no reliable D call. CDR1 and CDR2 (germline): SGHRS, YFSETQ. The CDR3 is 15 amino acids. The V gene lost 0 bases and the J gene lost 6 bases, with 13 bases spanning the gap. CDR3 protein: CASSLGRVTINEQFF. CDR3 sequence (DNA): TGCGCCAGCAGCTTGGGCCGGGTAACAATCAATGAGCAGTTCTTC. Supplemented by reference TRBV5-1 and TRBJ2-1, the full variable domain reads KAGVTQTPRYLIKTRGQQVTLSCSPISGHRSVSWYQQTPGQGLQFLFEYFSETQRNKGNFPGRFSGRQFSNSRSEMNVSTLELGDSALYLCASSLGRVTINEQFFGPGTRLTVL.

This chain connects TRBV21-1 to TRBJ2-1; the table's D call, TRBD2, was not checked against the DNA. TRBV21-1 is marked as a pseudogene. The CDR3 sequence is 16 residues long. In nucleotides, the CDR3 is TGTGCCAGCAGCGCCTCGAAGGGAGGGTCCTACAATGAGCAGTTCTTC. Translated: CASSASKGGSYNEQFF.

The rearrangement joins TRBV6-5 to TRBJ1-1; TRBD1 matches at 7 bases. CDR3 length: 14 amino acids. The trim removed 5 bases at V and 0 bases at J, leaving 3 bases unmatched. The V gene's germline CDR1 is MNHEY and CDR2 SVGAGI. The CDR3 sequence is CASSTGTVNTEAFF. For the CDR3, the DNA is TGTGCCAGCAGTACGGGGACAGTGAACACTGAAGCTTTCTTT.

CDR3 nucleotides: TGTGCCAGCAGCTTCCGGGGAATACAAAACACCGGGGAGCTGTTTTTT. This gives the protein CASSFRGIQNTGELFF. The V gene is TRBV5-8, the J gene TRBJ2-2; a weak D match, TRBD2 (5 bases). In germline, CDR1 is SGHTS, CDR2 YDEGEE. CDR3 size: 16 residues. The V end lost 2 bases, the J end lost 2 bases, and 13 bases lay between the germline ends.

The rearrangement uses TRBV4-3 and TRBJ2-3, with D perhaps matching TRBD2 (5 bases). The CDR3 contains 15 residues. Germline values: CDR1 LGHNA, CDR2 YSLEER. Trimming removed 0 bases from V and 0 bases from J, with 7 bases in between. CDR3 sequence: CASSQDGLSTDTQYF. DNA for the CDR3: TGCGCCAGCAGCCAAGACGGACTTAGCACAGATACGCAGTATTTT.

The chain employs TRBV5-4 and TRBJ1-1; 11 nucleotides line up with TRBD1. CDR3 length equals 15 residues. CDR1 SGHNT and CDR2 YYREEE come from the germline V gene (reference sequence). V was pared by 0 bases and J by 4 bases, with 2 bases of the junction left unmatched. This chain's CDR3 is CASSLAGTGGTEAFF. The CDR3 nucleotides read TGTGCCAGCAGCTTGGCAGGGACAGGGGGCACTGAAGCTTTCTTT.

The chain combines TRBV28 with TRBJ1-1, with 9 bases fitting TRBD1. V was clipped by 2 bases and J by 7 bases; unmatched bases: 8. Per germline, CDR1 MDHEN and CDR2 SYDVKM. This CDR3 region has 15 residues. The CDR3: CASSLAGTGNNEAFF. The DNA of the CDR3 is TGTGCCAGCAGTTTAGCAGGGACAGGGAATAATGAAGCTTTCTTT.

CDR3 bases: TGTGCCAGCAGCCCCGAGGGGAGCGGGACATCCAAGACCCAGTACTTC. Translated, it gives CASSPEGSGTSKTQYF. V usage is TRBV9 and J usage is TRBJ2-5, with a possible D match to TRBD2 (7 bases). CDR1 is SGDLS, CDR2 YYNGEE, per germline. There are 16 residues in the CDR3. V lost 4 bases to trimming and J lost 6 bases, with 22 bases between them.

The chain employs TRBV28 and TRBJ2-7; D uncertain. Germline loops: CDR1 MDHEN, CDR2 SYDVKM. The CDR3 covers 9 residues. V dropped 9 bases and J dropped 4 bases, with 4 bases sitting between them. The CDR3 nucleotides are TGTGCCAGAATATACGAGCAGTACTTC. Protein: CARIYEQYF.

This chain connects TRBV7-8 to TRBJ1-2; D possibly corresponds to TRBD1 (5 bases). Trimming took 5 bases from V and 4 from J, leaving 14 bases between them. The CDR3 is made up of 14 amino acids. Germline values: CDR1 SGHVS, CDR2 FQNEAQ. The CDR3 loop is CASSPRRDFYGYTF. CDR3 in DNA: TGTGCCAGCAGCCCACGCCGGGACTTCTATGGCTACACCTTC.

This clone was seen more than once but under ten times. This chain uses TRBV4-2 with TRBJ1-4; TRBD1 matches at 9 bases. With 4 bases clipped from V and 8 bases from J, the junction kept 14 bases outside the gene matches. Germline values: CDR1 LGHNA, CDR2 YNFKEQ. This CDR3 has 17 amino acids. The CDR3 nucleotides read TGTGCCAGCAGCCGCAAGTCCTGGGGGGACAGGGACGAAAAACTGTTTTTT. Amino acids: CASSRKSWGDRDEKLFF.

This chain connects TRBV2 to TRBJ1-2; D gene ambiguous. Trimming pared 5 bases from V and 3 bases from J, leaving 13 bases between. The CDR3 is 14 residues long. Germline CDR1 SNHLY, CDR2 FYNNEI. CDR3 amino acids: CASSPGWEDYGYTF. The CDR3 DNA reads TGTGCCAGCAGTCCAGGTTGGGAGGACTATGGCTACACCTTC.

The chain recombines TRBV10-3 with TRBJ1-2, with D perhaps TRBD1 (5 bases). The germline CDR1 and CDR2 sequences are ENHRY and SYGVKD. The V end lost 8 bases, the J end lost 6 bases, and 16 bases lay between the germline ends. This CDR3 contains 13 residues. CDR3 bases: TGTGCCATCGGTTCTGGGGCGGACCATGGCTACACCTTC. It translates to CAIGSGADHGYTF.

The DNA of the CDR3 is TGTGCCAGCAGCGTAAGGAACAGCCCGGTCGGGGAGCTGTTTTTT. This gives the protein CASSVRNSPVGELFF. The rearrangement joins TRBV9 to TRBJ2-2; no reliable D call. Per germline, CDR1 SGDLS and CDR2 YYNGEE. The V gene lost 1 base and the J gene lost 7 bases, with 14 bases spanning the gap. The CDR3 runs to 15 residues. Full variable domain (rest looked up from reference TRBV9 and TRBJ2-2): DSGVTQTPKHLITATGQRVTLRCSPRSGDLSVYWYQQSLDQGLQFLIQYYNGEERAKGNILERFSAQQFPDLHSELNLSSLELGDSALYFCASSVRNSPVGELFFGEGSRLTVL.

V is TRBV7-9 and J is TRBJ2-1, with 9 bases aligning to TRBD2. The trim removed 5 bases at V and 4 bases at J, leaving 9 bases unmatched. Germline V lookup: CDR1 SEHNR, CDR2 FQNEAQ (reference sequence). The length of the CDR3 is 16 residues. The CDR3 DNA is TGTGCCAGCAGCCCCTCCCTTAGCGGGGGTTACAATGAGCAGTTCTTC. Protein product: CASSPSLSGGYNEQFF.

The CDR3, as DNA: TGTGCCAGCAGTGTGTATAGAGAAGCTTTCTTT. Encoded protein: CASSVYREAFF. The rearrangement joins TRBV6-1 to TRBJ1-1; no firm D call. The CDR3 is 11 residues long. V lost 4 bases to trimming and J lost 8 bases, with 8 bases between them. From germline, CDR1 is MNHNS and CDR2 SASEGT.

The CDR3 sequence is CASSLERRSNSPLHF. CDR3 in DNA: TGTGCCAGCAGCTTGGAGAGGCGAAGCAATTCACCCCTCCACTTT. The rearrangement joins TRBV5-6 to TRBJ1-6; D remains unclear. The V gene lost 0 bases and the J gene lost 7 bases, with 11 bases spanning the gap. Germline CDR1 is SGHDT and CDR2 is YYEEEE. The length of the CDR3 is 15 residues. Filled out from reference TRBV5-6 and TRBJ1-6, the complete variable domain reads DAGVTQSPTHLIKTRGQQVTLRCSPKSGHDTVSWYQQALGQGPQFIFQYYEEEERQRGNFPDRFSGHQFPNYSSELNVNALLLGDSALYLCASSLERRSNSPLHFGNGTRLTVT.

The CDR3 DNA follows: TGCGCCAGCAGCTTGGACAGCTCTGGAAACACCATATATTTT. Translated: CASSLDSSGNTIYF. The chain is built from TRBV5-1 and TRBJ1-3, with no clear D. This CDR3 spans 14 amino acids. Germline CDR1 and CDR2: SGHRS and YFSETQ. V lost 0 bases to trimming and J lost 0 bases, with 4 bases between them.

CDR3 residues: CASSRRTGLGYGYTF. DNA for the CDR3: TGTGCCAGCAGCAGGCGGACAGGGCTCGGCTATGGCTACACCTTC. This chain joins TRBV5-6 and TRBJ1-2; 8 bases fit TRBD1. The CDR3 is 15 residues long. V gave up 4 bases and J gave up 4 bases; unmatched junction bases: 9. The germline V gene has CDR1 SGHDT and CDR2 YYEEEE.